These 27 T cell receptor beta chains originate from one sample sequenced in a study of human T cells and chemical hapten exposure. Each CDR3 protein gets one entry after TCRdb re-called the RACE reads with MiXCR. The sample has around 120,000 distinct CDR3 sequences; approximately 10% are singletons. Time point noted: patch test 1, 2 weeks after DPC sensitization. The sample's treatment: therapeutic diphenylcyclopropenone sensitization with weekly scalp DPC. The material sequenced was whole blood, taken in connection with sensitization to the hapten diphenylcyclopropenone (DPC). These receptors were obtained from a middle-aged woman with alopecia areata. Some clones in this sample may be carry-over from other donors' samples.

This clonotype was recorded many times. The chain employs TRBV19 and TRBJ2-1; 13 nucleotides match TRBD2. Germline-derived CDR1 and CDR2 are LNHDA and SQIVND (reference sequence). Trimming removed 3 bases from V and 8 bases from J; junction bases left unmatched: 4. This CDR3 has 15 amino acids. The DNA for the CDR3 is TGTGCCAGTAGTATCCGAGGACTAGCGGGGGATGAGCAGTTCTTC. It yields the protein CASSIRGLAGDEQFF.

This clonotype was detected many times. This chain joins TRBV5-1 and TRBJ2-5; 15 positions agree with TRBD2. The V gene end was trimmed by 2 bases and the J gene end by 5 bases; junction bases not matched to a gene: 4. The CDR3 is 16 residues long. Per germline, CDR1 SGHRS and CDR2 YFSETQ. CDR3 in amino acids: CASSFGLAGGGETQYF. CDR3 DNA sequence: TGCGCCAGCAGCTTCGGACTAGCGGGAGGGGGCGAGACCCAGTACTTC.

The chain combines TRBV5-1 with TRBJ2-3; D call uncertain. Germline V CDR1 and CDR2: SGHRS, YFSETQ. Trimming took off 3 bases at V and 4 bases at J, with 21 bases between the two ends. CDR3 length: 17 amino acids. CDR3: CASSSGRTVAIPDTQYF. The DNA of the CDR3 is TGCGCCAGCAGCTCGGGCCGCACAGTCGCCATCCCAGATACGCAGTATTTT.

The sample holds many counts of this clonotype. The V gene is TRBV5-4, the J gene TRBJ2-2; 8 bases align to TRBD2. Germline-derived CDR1 and CDR2 are SGHNT and YYREEE (reference sequence). The CDR3 loop spans 17 amino acids. V shed 4 bases and J 4 bases; nucleotides not matched to a gene: 12. The CDR3 loop is CASSLGGLAGRTGELFF. The CDR3 bases are TGTGCCAGCAGCCTGGGGGGGCTAGCGGGCCGCACCGGGGAGCTGTTTTTT.

The rearrangement links TRBV20-1 to TRBJ1-2, with a tentative D call TRBD1 (5 bases). V was clipped by 5 bases and J by 4 bases, with 14 bases between them. The CDR3 contains 13 residues. Germline CDR1 and CDR2: DFQATT and SNEGSKA (reference sequence). In DNA, the CDR3 is TGCAGTGCTTCAACCGGGGCCCCCTATGGCTACACCTTC. Its translation: CSASTGAPYGYTF.

This clonotype was detected only a few times. The CDR3 DNA sequence: TGTGCCAGCACAAACAGGGGTATGACAGATACGCAGTATTTT. It translates to CASTNRGMTDTQYF. This sequence joins TRBV12-3 or TRBV12-4 and TRBJ2-3; 7 positions match TRBD1. V trimming: 7 bases; J trimming: 3 bases; junction bases outside the gene matches: 7. The CDR3 length is 14 residues.

This clonotype was counted only a few times. V and J are TRBV4-3 and TRBJ2-3, with D tentatively TRBD2 (5 bases). V was pared by 1 base and J by 4 bases, with 15 bases between. CDR3 length: 16 amino acids. Germline lookup yields CDR1 LGHNA and CDR2 YSLEER. The CDR3 bases are TGCGCCAGCAGCCAAGTGGGGAGCGGCACGGCAGATACGCAGTATTTT. The encoded protein is CASSQVGSGTADTQYF.

There are many counts of this clonotype. The V call is TRBV7-2, the J call TRBJ1-6, with 8 bases aligning to TRBD1. Germline V gene data show CDR1 as SGHTA and CDR2 as FQGNSA. V was pared by 5 bases and J by 9 bases, with 9 bases of the junction left unmatched. The CDR3 is 15 residues long. The CDR3, as DNA: TGTGCCAGCAGCCCCCGACAGGGGAGGATTTCACCCCTCCACTTT. Protein product: CASSPRQGRISPLHF.

This clonotype was observed a handful of times. The chain joins TRBV19 to TRBJ2-1, with 8 nucleotides matching TRBD2. The CDR3 is 16 amino acids. Per the germline V gene, CDR1 is LNHDA and CDR2 is SQIVND (reference sequence). The V and J ends lost 3 bases and 8 bases, in that order; junction bases with no gene match: 12. CDR3 sequence: CASSIPPGGRYYEQFF. The CDR3, as DNA: TGTGCCAGTAGTATCCCCCCTGGCGGGAGGTACTATGAGCAGTTCTTC.

This clonotype was counted ten times or more. The rearrangement links TRBV25-1 to TRBJ2-1; unclear D gene. There are 11 residues in the CDR3. Germline V gene lookup returns CDR1 MGHDK and CDR2 SYGVNS. Trimming cost V 4 bases and J 5 bases, with 3 bases left between them. The CDR3: CASSANNEQFF. In nucleotides, the CDR3 is TGTGCCAGCAGTGCAAACAATGAGCAGTTCTTC.

A remark on this clonotype: Only one base separates this from a far larger clonotype, so it likely reflects a read error. This chain links TRBV3-1 with TRBJ2-5, with unresolved D. The CDR3 runs to 11 residues. In germline, CDR1 is LGHDT, CDR2 YNNKEL (reference sequence). The ends were cut back, 7 bases at V and 2 bases at J, with 5 bases in the middle. The CDR3 spells CASNSQETQYF. DNA of the CDR3: TGTGCCAGCAACTCACAAGAGACCCAGTACTTC.

V gene TRBV6-1 combines with J gene TRBJ1-2, with D perhaps matching TRBD1 (5 bases). V was cut by 6 bases and J by 8 bases, with 16 bases left in between. Germline CDR1 MNHNS, CDR2 SASEGT. The CDR3 length is 13 residues. CDR3 in DNA: TGTGCCAGCAGCGTCACAGGTCCACAAGGCTACACCTTC. It is translated as CASSVTGPQGYTF.

This clonotype was observed at least ten times. V and J are TRBV7-2 and TRBJ1-5; D is unresolved. This CDR3 spans 13 amino acids. V lost 1 base, J lost 4 bases, and 5 bases lay in between. The germline gives CDR1 SGHTA, CDR2 FQGNSA. CDR3 residues: CASSLGLNQPQHF. The CDR3 nucleotides are TGTGCCAGCAGCTTAGGCCTAAATCAGCCCCAGCATTTT.

This clonotype was detected a few times. This sequence joins TRBV7-2 and TRBJ2-2, with D possibly matching TRBD1 (5 bases). There are 15 residues in the CDR3. V was trimmed by 4 bases and J by 7 bases, leaving 16 bases between them. Germline CDR1 SGHTA, CDR2 FQGNSA. CDR3 amino acids: CASSSALQGGGELFF. DNA for the CDR3: TGTGCCAGCAGCTCTGCCCTCCAGGGTGGCGGGGAGCTGTTTTTT.

This clonotype was seen ten or more times. CDR3 amino acids: CASSLAGDGYTF. The CDR3 coding sequence is TGTGCCAGCAGCTTAGCGGGGGACGGCTACACCTTC. The chain combines TRBV7-6 with TRBJ1-2; possibly TRBD1 for D (5 bases). Germline values: CDR1 SGHVS, CDR2 FNYEAQ. The CDR3 totals 12 residues. Trimming pared 0 bases from V and 8 bases from J, leaving 7 bases between.

This clonotype was seen only a few times. The chain has TRBV6-5 and TRBJ1-4, with D perhaps matching TRBD1 (6 bases). The CDR3 has 13 residues. V was clipped by 8 bases and J by 8 bases, with 15 bases between them. Germline V gives CDR1 MNHEY, CDR2 SVGAGI. CDR3 in DNA: TGTGCCAGCTACGGGGGGCGAGGAGAAAAACTGTTTTTT. This gives the protein CASYGGRGEKLFF.

This clonotype appeared a few times. The genes are TRBV20-1 and TRBJ1-1; D may be TRBD1 (5 bases). The CDR3 is 15 amino acids. Trimming left V 3 bases short and J 2 bases short, with 16 bases between. Germline CDR1 is DFQATT and CDR2 is SNEGSKA (reference sequence). The CDR3, as DNA: TGCAGTGCTAGGGGAACCGGGGCGAAAAACACTGAAGCTTTCTTT. This translates into CSARGTGAKNTEAFF.

The chain joins TRBV7-9 to TRBJ2-4; 9 bases match TRBD2. The CDR3 contains 18 residues. V shed 1 base and J 0 bases; nucleotides not matched to a gene: 7. CDR1 and CDR2 from the germline V gene are SEHNR and FQNEAQ (reference sequence). The DNA for the CDR3 is TGTGCCAGCAGCTTAGTGGCCCGACTAGCGGTAGCCAAAAACATTCAGTACTTC. Translating gives CASSLVARLAVAKNIQYF.

The chain employs TRBV19 and TRBJ1-5; no clear D. The V gene's germline CDR1 is LNHDA and CDR2 SQIVND (reference sequence). CDR3 length: 12 residues. With 7 bases removed from V and 1 base from J, the gap between germline ends came to 5 bases. The CDR3 here is CASKTSNQPQHF. The CDR3, as DNA: TGTGCCAGTAAAACGAGCAATCAGCCCCAGCATTTT. Drawing the rest from reference TRBV19 and TRBJ1-5, the complete variable domain is DGGITQSPKYLFRKEGQNVTLSCEQNLNHDAMYWYRQDPGQGLRLIYYSQIVNDFQKGDIAEGYSVSREKKESFPLTVTSAQKNPTAFYLCASKTSNQPQHFGDGTRLSIL.

In this sample, this clonotype turned up a few times. This chain uses TRBV6-5 with TRBJ2-1; 13 nucleotides line up with TRBD2. This CDR3 spans 16 amino acids. CDR1 and CDR2 (germline): MNHEY, SVGAGI. J gave up 5 bases and V 6 bases, and 7 bases lay outside the gene matches. The CDR3 spells CASRSLAGGPDNEQFF. The CDR3 bases are TGTGCCAGCAGATCACTAGCGGGGGGGCCCGACAATGAGCAGTTCTTC.

This clonotype was recorded a few times. This sequence joins TRBV25-1 and TRBJ2-7, with a weak D call TRBD2 (5 bases). The ends were cut back, 6 bases at V and 9 bases at J, with 12 bases in the middle. The CDR3 runs 11 residues. Per the germline V gene, CDR1 is MGHDK and CDR2 is SYGVNS. This CDR3 reads CASSDGVGQYF. The CDR3 DNA reads as TGTGCCAGCAGCGACGGGGTTGGGCAGTACTTC.

The chain combines TRBV7-2 with TRBJ2-2; D perhaps matches TRBD2 (6 bases). The germline CDR1 and CDR2 sequences are SGHTA and FQGNSA. The CDR3 extends over 13 amino acids. Trimming shortened V by 8 bases and J by 5 bases, and 12 bases separated the two germline ends. The CDR3 bases are TGTGCCAGCGCCGGGAGAAGTACCGGGGAGCTGTTTTTT. Translated, it gives CASAGRSTGELFF. The whole variable domain, filled in from reference TRBV7-2 and TRBJ2-2, reads GAGVSQSPSNKVTEKGKDVELRCDPISGHTALYWYRQSLGQGLEFLIYFQGNSAPDKSGLPSDRFSAERTGGSVSTLTIQRTQQEDSAVYLCASAGRSTGELFFGEGSRLTVL.

This clonotype has more than one count but fewer than ten. The J gene is TRBJ2-7, the V gene TRBV9, with 7 nucleotides matching TRBD2. Trimming took 4 bases from V and 3 from J; bases not matched to a gene: 10. The length of the CDR3 is 15 residues. The germline gives CDR1 SGDLS, CDR2 YYNGEE. Here the CDR3 reads CASSLASSGNYEQYF. The CDR3 nucleotides are TGTGCCAGCAGCCTTGCCTCTAGCGGAAACTACGAGCAGTACTTC.

The V gene is TRBV28, the J gene TRBJ2-4; TRBD2 aligns across 11 bases. The J segment lost 1 base and the V segment lost 6 bases, leaving 5 bases of the junction unmatched. Germline V gene sequence: CDR1 MDHEN, CDR2 SYDVKM. This CDR3 has 16 residues. Here the CDR3 DNA reads TGTGCCAGCAGGGAGACTAGCGGGAATGCCAAAAACATTCAGTACTTC. Translation gives CASRETSGNAKNIQYF.

A remark on this clonotype: Here the CDR3 omits its conserved ending phenylalanine or tryptophan, so a read error is the likely source. The V and J genes are TRBV6-5 and TRBJ2-1, with D uncertain. This CDR3 region has 10 residues. Germline CDR1 and CDR2: MNHEY and SVGAGI. Trimming shortened V by 11 bases and J by 7 bases, and 9 bases separated the two germline ends. The chain's CDR3 is CAVGRNEQFI. Here the CDR3 DNA reads TGTGCCGTCGGCAGGAATGAGCAGTTCATC.

This clonotype was found a few times. The chain links TRBV7-8 to TRBJ2-5; TRBD1 aligns across 7 bases. The germline V gene encodes CDR1 SGHVS and CDR2 FQNEAQ. The CDR3 sequence is 15 residues long. V shed 2 bases and J 2 bases; nucleotides not matched to a gene: 5. CDR3 DNA: TGTGCCAGCAGCTTACGAGACAGGGATCAAGAGACCCAGTACTTC. This gives the protein CASSLRDRDQETQYF.

This clonotype was counted a few times. The gene calls are TRBV6-2 or TRBV6-3 and TRBJ1-2; the D is unclear. The CDR3 is 15 residues long. The germline V and J ends were trimmed by 0 bases and 2 bases, with 10 bases remaining between them. From germline, CDR1 is MNHEY and CDR2 SVGEGT. This CDR3 is CASSYSTFYNYGYTF. The CDR3 DNA is TGTGCCAGCAGTTACTCCACATTCTACAACTATGGCTACACCTTC.